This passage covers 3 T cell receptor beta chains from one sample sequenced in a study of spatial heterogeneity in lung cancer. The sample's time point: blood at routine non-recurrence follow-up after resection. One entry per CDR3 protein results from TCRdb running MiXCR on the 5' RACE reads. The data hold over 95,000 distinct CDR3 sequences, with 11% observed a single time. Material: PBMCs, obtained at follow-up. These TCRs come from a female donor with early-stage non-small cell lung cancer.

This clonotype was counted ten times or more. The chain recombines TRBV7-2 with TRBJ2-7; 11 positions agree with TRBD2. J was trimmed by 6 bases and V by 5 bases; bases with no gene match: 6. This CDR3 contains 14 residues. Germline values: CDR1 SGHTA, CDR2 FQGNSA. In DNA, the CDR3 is TGTGCCAGCAGCCCGGTACTAGCGGGAGTCGAGCAGTACTTC. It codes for CASSPVLAGVEQYF.

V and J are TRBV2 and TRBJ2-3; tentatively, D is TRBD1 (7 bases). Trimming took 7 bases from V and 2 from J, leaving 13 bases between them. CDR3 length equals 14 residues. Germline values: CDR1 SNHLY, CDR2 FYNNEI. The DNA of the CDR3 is TGTGCCAGCATGCGGGGACAGACCACAGATACGCAGTATTTT. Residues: CASMRGQTTDTQYF. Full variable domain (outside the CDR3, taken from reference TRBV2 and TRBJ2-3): EPEVTQTPSHQVTQMGQEVILRCVPISNHLYFYWYRQILGQKVEFLVSFYNNEISEKSEIFDDQFSVERPDGSNFTLKIRSTKLEDSAMYFCASMRGQTTDTQYFGPGTRLTVL.

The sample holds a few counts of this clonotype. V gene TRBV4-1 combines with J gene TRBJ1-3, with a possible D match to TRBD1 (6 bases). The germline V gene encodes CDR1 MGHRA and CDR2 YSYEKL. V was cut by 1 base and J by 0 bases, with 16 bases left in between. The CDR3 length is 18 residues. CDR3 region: CASSQAYRDPNSGNTIYF. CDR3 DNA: TGCGCCAGCAGCCAAGCCTACAGGGACCCGAACTCTGGAAACACCATATATTTT.